In its sample, the clone carrying this TCR beta chain was seen a few times. No antigen is known for it. These data originate in a study of cytomegalovirus exposure and HLA in healthy donors. Points from the study as a whole: Apparent HLA restriction characterized most CMV-associated TCR beta chains in a later analysis.

Despite likely unrecorded immune exposures, the donors were nominally healthy at the time of sampling. Use of 60 Vbeta and 13 Jbeta primers characterized the PCR. The method was immunoSEQ multiplex PCR; TCRdb's version includes in-frame clones alone and lacks a portion of them. The sample has about 240,000 clones, approximately 78% seen once; the top ten hold approximately 0.47%. CDR3 length: 12 residues. V lost 3 bases and J lost 8; bases outside the gene matches: 4. Germline CDR1 is SGHVS and CDR2 is FNYEAQ. Source material: PBMCs. The TCR comes from a boy aged 5-17 years in good health and CMV-seronegative. This chain connects TRBV7-6 to TRBJ2-7; 7 bases are shared with TRBD1. CDR3 sequence: CASSFRDSKQYF. DNA for the CDR3: TGTGCCAGCAGCTTCCGGGACAGTAAGCAGTACTTC. The whole variable domain, remainder taken from reference TRBV7-6 and TRBJ2-7, is GAGVSQSPRYKVTKRGQDVALRCDPISGHVSLYWYRQALGQGPEFLTYFNYEAQQDKSGLPNDRFSAERPEGSISTLTIQRTEQRDSAMYRCASSFRDSKQYFGPGTRLTVT.